The following is a T cell receptor (beta chain) sequence with its context. The sample comes from a study of blood T cell repertoires in COVID-19. The length of the CDR3 is 15 residues. Per the germline V gene, CDR1 is SNHLY and CDR2 is FYNNEI. V lost 3 bases to trimming and J lost 4 bases; unmatched junction nucleotides: 3. Sequencing was performed with immunoSEQ multiplex PCR; in TCRdb, only in-frame clones are kept and a portion is missing. The table has about 440,000 clones, less than 95% seen once; the top ten hold 0.6%. The sequencing input was PBMCs or T cells enriched from blood (not recorded which). The source of this sequence is a man aged 18 to 30 who had recovered from COVID-19. The chain combines TRBV2 with TRBJ1-2, with TRBD1 matching 12 bases. The DNA of the CDR3 is TGTGCCAGCAGTGAGGGACAGGGGGCAATCTATGGCTACACCTTC. Protein: CASSEGQGAIYGYTF.